These 6 T cell receptor beta chains came from one sample sequenced in a study of blood T cell repertoires in COVID-19. Assay: immunoSEQ multiplex PCR; the TCRdb copy retains only in-frame clones and omits some. The sample has about 250,000 clones, roughly 89% seen once. The sequenced sample consisted of peripheral blood. The receptors come from a woman aged 40 to 50 who had recovered from COVID-19.

The chain is built from TRBV4-1 and TRBJ2-7; 9 bases are a match to TRBD2. Germline CDR1 and CDR2: MGHRA and YSYEKL. The V segment lost 3 bases and the J segment 0 bases; nucleotides outside the gene matches: 6. CDR3 length equals 16 residues. The CDR3 DNA is TGCGCCAGCAGCCATAATAGCGGGGGACACTCCTACGAGCAGTACTTC. Its protein product is CASSHNSGGHSYEQYF.

The chain uses TRBV18 and TRBJ1-2; no clear D. Germline V gives CDR1 KGHSH, CDR2 LQKENI. V was pared by 4 bases and J by 6 bases, with 9 bases between. The CDR3 length is 12 residues. The CDR3 protein is CASSHSRDGYTF. CDR3 nucleotides: TGTGCCAGCTCACACTCCCGGGATGGCTACACCTTC.

The chain links TRBV9 to TRBJ2-3, with TRBD2 matching over 7 bases. V shed 4 bases, J shed 3 bases, and the junction held 14 bases outside the gene matches. The CDR3 spans 17 residues. Germline assignment: CDR1 SGDLS and CDR2 YYNGEE. The CDR3 is CASSPSGYGGLTDTQYF. The CDR3 bases are TGTGCCAGCAGCCCCTCGGGATACGGGGGGTTGACAGATACGCAGTATTTT. Full variable domain (remainder filled in from reference TRBV9 and TRBJ2-3): DSGVTQTPKHLITATGQRVTLRCSPRSGDLSVYWYQQSLDQGLQFLIQYYNGEERAKGNILERFSAQQFPDLHSELNLSSLELGDSALYFCASSPSGYGGLTDTQYFGPGTRLTVL.

This chain connects TRBV9 to TRBJ1-1; possible D gene TRBD1, 6 bases. CDR1 SGDLS and CDR2 YYNGEE come from the germline V gene. V was cut by 3 bases and J by 1 base, with 16 bases left in between. The CDR3 sequence is 16 residues long. In nucleotides, the CDR3 is TGTGCCAGCAGCGGCGATGGGGGGGCTTCGAACACTGAAGCTTTCTTT. Encoded protein: CASSGDGGASNTEAFF.

This clone has just a few counts. The V gene is TRBV12-3 or TRBV12-4, the J gene TRBJ1-6; weak D call: TRBD1 (6 bases). Trimming removed 5 bases from V and 14 bases from J, with 16 bases in between. The CDR3 has 13 amino acids. CDR3 nucleotide sequence: TGTGCCAGCAGTAACCGCAGGGGCCGGACCCTCCACTTT. Translation: CASSNRRGRTLHF.

V gene TRBV6-5 combines with J gene TRBJ2-3; a possible D gene is TRBD2 (6 bases). The germline CDR1 and CDR2 sequences are MNHEY and SVGAGI. The CDR3 is 13 residues long. Trimming shortened V by 6 bases and J by 5 bases, and 12 bases separated the two germline ends. CDR3 loop: CASRAPGVDTQYF. CDR3 in DNA: TGTGCCAGCAGGGCCCCGGGGGTAGATACGCAGTATTTT.